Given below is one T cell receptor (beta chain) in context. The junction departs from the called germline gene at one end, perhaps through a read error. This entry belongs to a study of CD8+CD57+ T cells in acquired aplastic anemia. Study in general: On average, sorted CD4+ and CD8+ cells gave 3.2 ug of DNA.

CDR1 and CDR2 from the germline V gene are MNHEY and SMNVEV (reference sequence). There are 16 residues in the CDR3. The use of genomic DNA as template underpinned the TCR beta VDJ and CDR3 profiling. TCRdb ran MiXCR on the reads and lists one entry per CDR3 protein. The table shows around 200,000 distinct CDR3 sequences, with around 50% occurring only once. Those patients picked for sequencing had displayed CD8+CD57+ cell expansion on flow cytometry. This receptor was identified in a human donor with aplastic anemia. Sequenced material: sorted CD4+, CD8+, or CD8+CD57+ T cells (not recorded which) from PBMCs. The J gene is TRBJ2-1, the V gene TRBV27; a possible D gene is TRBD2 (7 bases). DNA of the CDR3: TGTGCCAGCAGTTTAGATTGGCGGGGGCTCTACAATGAGCGGTTCTTC. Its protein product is CASSLDWRGLYNERFF.